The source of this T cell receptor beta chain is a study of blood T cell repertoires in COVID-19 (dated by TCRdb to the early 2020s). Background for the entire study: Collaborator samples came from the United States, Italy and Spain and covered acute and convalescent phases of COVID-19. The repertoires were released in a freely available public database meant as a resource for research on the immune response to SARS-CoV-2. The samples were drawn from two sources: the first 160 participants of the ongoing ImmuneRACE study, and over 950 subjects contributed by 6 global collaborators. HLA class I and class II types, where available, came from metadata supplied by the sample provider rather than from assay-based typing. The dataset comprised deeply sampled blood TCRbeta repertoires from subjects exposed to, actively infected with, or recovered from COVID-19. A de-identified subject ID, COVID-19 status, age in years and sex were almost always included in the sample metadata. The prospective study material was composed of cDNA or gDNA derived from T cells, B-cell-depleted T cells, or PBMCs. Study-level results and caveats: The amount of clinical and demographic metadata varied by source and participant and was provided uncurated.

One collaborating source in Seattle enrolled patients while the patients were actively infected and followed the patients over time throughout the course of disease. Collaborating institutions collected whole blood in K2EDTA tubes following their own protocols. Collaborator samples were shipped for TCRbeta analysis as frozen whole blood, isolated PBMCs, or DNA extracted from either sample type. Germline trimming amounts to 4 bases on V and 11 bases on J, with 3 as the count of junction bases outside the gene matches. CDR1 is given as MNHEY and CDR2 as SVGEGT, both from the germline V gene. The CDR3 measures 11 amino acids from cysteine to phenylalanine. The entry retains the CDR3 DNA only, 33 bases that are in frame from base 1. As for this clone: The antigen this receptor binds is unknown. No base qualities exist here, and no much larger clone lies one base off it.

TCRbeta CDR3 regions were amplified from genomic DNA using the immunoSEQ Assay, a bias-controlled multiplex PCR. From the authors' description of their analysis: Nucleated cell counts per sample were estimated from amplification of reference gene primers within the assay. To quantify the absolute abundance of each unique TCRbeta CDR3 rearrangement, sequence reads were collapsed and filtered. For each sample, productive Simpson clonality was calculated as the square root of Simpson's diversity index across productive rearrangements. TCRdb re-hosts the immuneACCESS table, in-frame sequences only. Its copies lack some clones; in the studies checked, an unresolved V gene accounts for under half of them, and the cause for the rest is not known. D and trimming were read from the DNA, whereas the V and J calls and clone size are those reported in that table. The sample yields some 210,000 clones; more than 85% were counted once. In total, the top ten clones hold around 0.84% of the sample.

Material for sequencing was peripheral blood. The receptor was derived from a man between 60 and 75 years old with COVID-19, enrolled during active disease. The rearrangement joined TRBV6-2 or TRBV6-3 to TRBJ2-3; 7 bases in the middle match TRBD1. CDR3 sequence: CASSSGQRQYF. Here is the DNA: TGTGCCAGCAGTTCGGGACAGAGGCAGTATTTT.